Presented here are 15 T cell receptor beta chains from one specimen sequenced in a study of blood T cell repertoires in COVID-19. Sequencing used immunoSEQ multiplex PCR; TCRdb keeps in-frame clones, though not all of them. The sample shows roughly 100,000 clones, 80% to 85% of them seen only once. The material sequenced was peripheral blood. Receptors were obtained from a man aged 55 to 70 with acute or convalescent COVID-19.

This chain links TRBV27 with TRBJ1-2, with a tentative D call TRBD1 (5 bases). The CDR3 is 15 residues long. Germline CDR1 and CDR2: MNHEY and SMNVEV (reference sequence). The germline V and J ends were trimmed by 3 bases and 9 bases, with 20 bases remaining between them. The CDR3: CASSFGATLTSSYTF. The CDR3 DNA reads as TGTGCCAGCAGTTTTGGGGCCACCCTGACGTCTAGCTACACCTTC.

The chain uses TRBV28 and TRBJ1-1, with 7 nucleotides matching TRBD1. After removal of 6 bases from V and 5 bases from J, the junction contained 9 bases not matched to a gene. Germline V gene data show CDR1 as MDHEN and CDR2 as SYDVKM. The CDR3 extends over 14 amino acids. The CDR3 loop is CASRTRQGYTEAFF. CDR3 bases: TGTGCCAGCAGGACTCGACAGGGTTATACTGAAGCTTTCTTT.

This clone was observed once. This chain links TRBV30 with TRBJ1-3; D possibly corresponds to TRBD1 (6 bases). V was cut by 5 bases and J by 3 bases, with 11 bases left in between. Germline V CDR1 and CDR2: GTSNPN, SVGIG (reference sequence). CDR3 size: 13 residues. CDR3 region: CAWGQNLGNTIYF. The DNA for the CDR3 is TGTGCCTGGGGACAGAACCTTGGAAACACCATATATTTT. Supplemented by reference TRBV30 and TRBJ1-3, the full variable domain reads SQTIHQWPATLVQPVGSPLSLECTVEGTSNPNLYWYRQAAGRGLQLLFYSVGIGQISSEVPQNLSASRPQDRQFILSSKKLLLSDSGFYLCAWGQNLGNTIYFGEGSWLTVV.

This clone showed up just once. CDR3 residues: CASSATGGDSGNTIYF. The CDR3 bases are TGTGCCAGCAGCGCCACAGGGGGCGACTCTGGAAACACCATATATTTT. The chain uses TRBV9 and TRBJ1-3, with TRBD1 matching 9 bases. In germline, CDR1 is SGDLS, CDR2 YYNGEE. Trimming took 3 bases from V and 0 from J; bases not matched to a gene: 4. CDR3 length: 16 residues.

The genes are TRBV3-1 (or the pseudogene TRBV3-2) and TRBJ2-5, with a possible D match to TRBD2 (6 bases). The germline V and J ends were trimmed by 1 base and 2 bases, with 14 bases remaining between them. The CDR3 runs 16 residues. Looked up from germline, CDR1 is LGHDT and CDR2 is YNNKEL (reference sequence). DNA for the CDR3: TGTGCCAGCAGCCAAGGGGGTGCGGGAAGGCAAGAGACCCAGTACTTC. Protein: CASSQGGAGRQETQYF.

V gene TRBV6-1 combines with J gene TRBJ2-7; unclear D gene. Trimming pared 1 base from V and 5 bases from J, leaving 12 bases between. The CDR3 covers 14 residues. The V gene's germline CDR1 is MNHNS and CDR2 SASEGT. The CDR3 is CASSEGFPPNEQYF. For the CDR3, the DNA is TGTGCCAGCAGTGAAGGTTTCCCCCCCAACGAGCAGTACTTC.

This chain connects TRBV12-3 or TRBV12-4 to TRBJ1-1; 7 nucleotides agree with TRBD1. The V segment lost 3 bases and the J segment 4 bases; nucleotides outside the gene matches: 2. The CDR3 has 13 amino acids. CDR3 in amino acids: CASSLGQSTEAFF. Here the CDR3 DNA reads TGTGCCAGCAGTTTGGGACAGTCCACTGAAGCTTTCTTT.

The chain links TRBV19 to TRBJ2-1; 10 bases map to TRBD2. The CDR3 has 16 residues. V lost 6 bases and J lost 5; bases outside the gene matches: 10. Germline V gene lookup returns CDR1 LNHDA and CDR2 SQIVND (reference sequence). CDR3 in amino acids: CASRSPGLAENNEQFF. The CDR3 DNA is TGTGCCAGTAGATCCCCCGGACTAGCGGAAAACAATGAGCAGTTCTTC.

V gene TRBV27 combines with J gene TRBJ1-5; D call uncertain. This CDR3 has 13 residues. Deletions cut 2 bases from V and 6 bases from J, with 8 bases between. CDR1 and CDR2 (germline): MNHEY, SMNVEV (reference sequence). The CDR3 DNA follows: TGTGCCAGCAGTTTAACACACCTTCAGCCCCAGCATTTT. Encoded protein: CASSLTHLQPQHF.

V and J are TRBV5-1 and TRBJ1-3, with TRBD1 matching 8 bases. CDR3 size: 14 residues. The germline V gene encodes CDR1 SGHRS and CDR2 YFSETQ. Trimming took 3 bases from V and 3 from J; bases not matched to a gene: 2. CDR3 amino acids: CASSSGGYGNTIYF. CDR3 coding DNA: TGCGCCAGCAGCTCAGGGGGCTATGGAAACACCATATATTTT.

The genes are TRBV18 and TRBJ1-3, with D possibly TRBD1 on 5 matching bases. V was cut by 5 bases and J by 1 base, with 12 bases left in between. This CDR3 region has 15 residues. The V gene's germline CDR1 is KGHSH and CDR2 LQKENI. The CDR3 DNA sequence: TGTGCCAGCTCAACAACAGGTTTTTCTGGAAACACCATATATTTT. Translating it yields CASSTTGFSGNTIYF.

This chain links TRBV6-5 with TRBJ1-2; a possible D gene is TRBD1 (6 bases). V was trimmed by 7 bases and J by 4 bases, leaving 13 bases between them. The CDR3 is 13 amino acids. CDR1 and CDR2 from the germline V gene are MNHEY and SVGAGI. For the CDR3, the DNA is TGTGCCAGCATCAAAAGGGGGGGCTATGGCTACACCTTC. Translated: CASIKRGGYGYTF.

The J gene is TRBJ1-1, the V gene TRBV11-2; perhaps TRBD1 as D (6 bases). This CDR3 comprises 14 residues. V was trimmed by 5 bases and J by 3 bases, leaving 13 bases between them. In germline, CDR1 is SGHAT, CDR2 FQNNGV. The CDR3 is CASSRQVADTEAFF. CDR3 coding DNA: TGTGCCAGCAGCCGACAGGTGGCGGACACTGAAGCTTTCTTT.

V gene TRBV18 combines with J gene TRBJ1-5; TRBD1 aligns across 8 bases. The CDR3 consists of 16 residues. Per germline, CDR1 KGHSH and CDR2 LQKENI. V trimming: 2 bases; J trimming: 3 bases; junction bases outside the gene matches: 6. CDR3 nucleotides: TGTGCCAGCTCACCAGCTGGGACAGGACACAATCAGCCCCAGCATTTT. Its translation is CASSPAGTGHNQPQHF.

This sequence joins TRBV6-5 and TRBJ1-1; 7 nucleotides agree with TRBD1. CDR1 and CDR2 from the germline V gene are MNHEY and SVGAGI. The CDR3 extends over 15 amino acids. The V and J ends lost 2 bases and 7 bases, in that order; junction bases with no gene match: 10. The CDR3 protein is CASSYRQGKTDEAFF. In nucleotides, the CDR3 is TGTGCCAGCAGTTACCGACAGGGAAAAACTGATGAAGCTTTCTTT.